This entry concerns a single T cell receptor beta chain. Per the study methods: Cell counts per sample came from amplifying reference gene primers. Sequenced by immunoSEQ multiplex PCR; TCRdb stores in-frame clones only, minus some. The D gene and trimming were derived from the DNA, and the V and J assignments and clone size from that table. Here the sample spans 70,000 or so clones, over 85% being singletons. The sample originates from a study of blood T cell repertoires in COVID-19. Study details: Sources were T cells, B-cell-depleted T cells, or PBMCs; the material itself was cDNA or gDNA.

The V gene lost 5 bases and the J gene lost 1 base, with 11 bases spanning the gap. CDR1 and CDR2 from the germline V gene are SEHNR and FQNEAQ (reference sequence). This CDR3 spans 14 amino acids. The source of this sequence is a human donor in a cohort sampled during active COVID-19. The source material was peripheral blood. V usage is TRBV7-9 and J usage is TRBJ2-5, with TRBD1 as a possible D gene (6 bases). The CDR3 protein is CASSPRQVQETQYF. The DNA for the CDR3 is TGTGCCAGCAGCCCTCGACAGGTCCAAGAGACCCAGTACTTC.